Below are 30 T cell receptor beta chains sequenced from a single sample in a study of cytomegalovirus exposure and HLA in healthy donors. The study ran its PCR with 60 Vbeta and 13 Jbeta primers. Only in-frame clones appear in the TCRdb table, and some are missing; sequencing was by immunoSEQ multiplex PCR. Seen here are more than 110,000 clones, roughly 76% observed once, and the top ten hold less than 1.5%. The source material was PBMCs. Receptors were obtained from a female donor in good health and CMV-seronegative.

The gene calls are TRBV6-1 and TRBJ1-5; D remains ambiguous. Per the germline V gene, CDR1 is MNHNS and CDR2 is SASEGT. Trimming left V 5 bases short and J 2 bases short, with 13 bases between. This CDR3 has 15 residues. The CDR3 nucleotides read TGTGCCAGCAGTCCACAGCTTAGTGGCAATCAGCCCCAGCATTTT. It translates to CASSPQLSGNQPQHF.

The CDR3 DNA reads as TGTGCCAGCCCGACCCCAGGGACGAACACCGGGGAGCTGTTTTTT. Translated: CASPTPGTNTGELFF. V and J are TRBV6-1 and TRBJ2-2; perhaps TRBD1 as D (5 bases). CDR1 and CDR2 (germline): MNHNS, SASEGT. V lost 8 bases and J lost 0, with 13 bases in between. The CDR3 length is 15 residues.

This clone was seen a few times. V usage is TRBV19 and J usage is TRBJ1-4; D possibly corresponds to TRBD1 (5 bases). Germline assignment: CDR1 LNHDA and CDR2 SQIVND (reference sequence). This CDR3 comprises 16 residues. V gave up 4 bases and J gave up 1 base, with 13 bases separating them. CDR3 sequence: CASSTRQGGTNEKLFF. The CDR3 region has the DNA TGTGCCAGTAGTACCCGGCAGGGAGGAACTAATGAAAAACTGTTTTTT.

The chain links TRBV7-2 to TRBJ2-7; 8 positions match TRBD1. V lost 5 bases and J lost 6; bases outside the gene matches: 3. CDR3 length equals 12 residues. The germline CDR1 and CDR2 sequences are SGHTA and FQGNSA. The CDR3 protein is CASSRDRGEQYF. As DNA, the CDR3 is TGTGCCAGCAGCCGCGACAGGGGCGAGCAGTACTTC.

The chain joins TRBV5-1 to TRBJ2-7; D gene ambiguous. Germline V gene data show CDR1 as SGHRS and CDR2 as YFSETQ. Trimming took off 0 bases at V and 1 base at J, with 8 bases between the two ends. CDR3 length: 14 amino acids. The CDR3 region has the DNA TGCGCCAGCAGCTTGGGGGCAGGTTCCTACGAGCAGTACTTC. Its translation: CASSLGAGSYEQYF. Full variable domain (remainder filled in from reference TRBV5-1 and TRBJ2-7): KAGVTQTPRYLIKTRGQQVTLSCSPISGHRSVSWYQQTPGQGLQFLFEYFSETQRNKGNFPGRFSGRQFSNSRSEMNVSTLELGDSALYLCASSLGAGSYEQYFGPGTRLTVT.

This clone was observed a handful of times. This chain connects TRBV4-2 to TRBJ2-5, with D possibly matching TRBD1 (6 bases). The CDR3 runs to 15 residues. V lost 1 base, J lost 4 bases, and 13 bases lay in between. The V gene's germline CDR1 is LGHNA and CDR2 YNFKEQ. For the CDR3, the DNA is TGTGCCAGCAGCCAAGCAGGGGCTGGGGGAGAGACCCAGTACTTC. Translating it yields CASSQAGAGGETQYF.

The gene calls are TRBV6-6 and TRBJ2-1; 7 nucleotides match TRBD1. Germline-derived CDR1 and CDR2 are MNHNY and SVGAGI (reference sequence). Losses at the gene ends were 8 bases for V and 3 bases for J; bases not matched to a gene: 7. The CDR3 consists of 14 residues. The CDR3 DNA sequence: TGTGCCAGCCGCAAGGGACAGAGCTACAATGAGCAGTTCTTC. As protein: CASRKGQSYNEQFF.

The chain uses TRBV19 and TRBJ2-5, with 7 bases aligning to TRBD2. J lost 4 bases, V lost 4 bases, and 9 bases had no gene match. Germline V gives CDR1 LNHDA, CDR2 SQIVND (reference sequence). CDR3 length equals 15 residues. The CDR3 loop reads CASSKSGAGAETQYF. The CDR3, as DNA: TGTGCCAGTAGTAAAAGCGGGGCTGGGGCAGAGACCCAGTACTTC.

The V call is TRBV30, the J call TRBJ1-2, with D maybe TRBD1 (6 bases). From germline, CDR1 is GTSNPN and CDR2 SVGIG (reference sequence). This CDR3 region has 13 residues. V was cut by 4 bases and J by 4 bases, with 13 bases left in between. This CDR3 is CAWKGDTVYGYTF. The CDR3 coding sequence is TGTGCCTGGAAAGGGGACACCGTCTATGGCTACACCTTC.

This clone was picked up one time. The chain combines TRBV13 with TRBJ2-5, with TRBD2 as a possible D gene (6 bases). V was shortened by 1 base and J by 2 bases, with 14 bases between the two germline ends. Germline values: CDR1 PRHDT, CDR2 FYEKMQ (reference sequence). The CDR3 has 16 amino acids. The DNA of the CDR3 is TGTGCCAGCAGCTTAGAAGGCGCGGAGGGGCAAGAGACCCAGTACTTC. Protein product: CASSLEGAEGQETQYF.

This chain connects TRBV27 to TRBJ2-7, with D perhaps matching TRBD1 (6 bases). Germline assignment: CDR1 MNHEY and CDR2 SMNVEV (reference sequence). The CDR3 loop spans 16 amino acids. With 5 bases removed from V and 3 bases from J, the gap between germline ends came to 20 bases. CDR3 bases: TGTGCCAGCAGTCGAGAGACAGGCACCCTTCTCTACGAGCAGTACTTC. The encoded protein is CASSRETGTLLYEQYF.

The genes are TRBV2 and TRBJ2-7, with D hard to call. The CDR3 extends over 15 amino acids. The germline gives CDR1 SNHLY, CDR2 FYNNEI. V was pared by 1 base and J by 6 bases, with 16 bases between. The CDR3 coding sequence is TGTGCCAGCAGTGAAGAGCTCCTACTACTTCGCGAGCAGTACTTC. It specifies CASSEELLLLREQYF.

The rearrangement links TRBV29-1 to TRBJ2-7; 13 bases fit TRBD2. After removal of 4 bases from V and 8 bases from J, the junction contained 14 bases not matched to a gene. The CDR3 totals 16 residues. Germline V gene sequence: CDR1 SQVTM, CDR2 ANQGSEA. CDR3 loop: CSVVLRPRTSGSQQYF. CDR3 sequence (DNA): TGCAGCGTTGTCCTTCGGCCGAGGACTAGCGGGAGTCAGCAGTACTTC.

This chain joins TRBV28 and TRBJ1-1; D is unresolved. CDR3 length equals 13 residues. Trimming stripped 4 bases from V and 1 base from J, with 7 bases between. Germline V gives CDR1 MDHEN, CDR2 SYDVKM. The CDR3 sequence is CASSSPGNTEAFF. CDR3 sequence (DNA): TGTGCCAGCAGTTCCCCAGGGAACACTGAAGCTTTCTTT.

The V call is TRBV6-5, the J call TRBJ2-7, with TRBD1 identical over 10 bases. J lost 2 bases, V lost 8 bases, and 6 bases had no gene match. Germline-derived CDR1 and CDR2 are MNHEY and SVGAGI. The CDR3 spans 14 residues. The DNA of the CDR3 is TGTGCCAGCGTCCGGGACAGGGGCACCTACGAGCAGTACTTC. Residues: CASVRDRGTYEQYF.

This chain connects TRBV2 to TRBJ2-1; tentatively, D is TRBD1 (6 bases). The CDR3 is made up of 14 amino acids. The V gene lost 8 bases and the J gene lost 0 bases, with 11 bases spanning the gap. Germline CDR1 is SNHLY and CDR2 is FYNNEI. The CDR3 nucleotides are TGTGCCAGCTCGGACAGCCACTCCTACAATGAGCAGTTCTTC. This codes for CASSDSHSYNEQFF.

V is TRBV2 and J is TRBJ2-7, with 7 bases aligning to TRBD1. This CDR3 spans 15 amino acids. Germline trimming cut 6 bases from V and 2 bases from J; bases unmatched to any gene: 10. Germline CDR1 and CDR2: SNHLY and FYNNEI. The CDR3 reads CASSPGQTKTYEQYF. DNA for the CDR3: TGTGCCAGCAGCCCGGGACAGACCAAAACCTACGAGCAGTACTTC.

This clone was seen more than once but under ten times. The V call is TRBV13, the J call TRBJ2-1; 12 bases match TRBD2. Germline V lookup: CDR1 PRHDT, CDR2 FYEKMQ (reference sequence). The CDR3 is made up of 18 amino acids. J was trimmed by 0 bases and V by 5 bases; bases with no gene match: 8. The CDR3 DNA reads TGTGCCAGCAGCCCTGGGACTAGCGGGCAGAGCTCCTACAATGAGCAGTTCTTC. Protein: CASSPGTSGQSSYNEQFF.

This clone was observed a single time. The identical CDR3 is also encoded by other nucleotide sequences in the sample. The V gene is TRBV28, the J gene TRBJ2-3; possibly TRBD2 for D (5 bases). Germline CDR1 reads MDHEN; CDR2 reads SYDVKM. V lost 3 bases and J 8 bases, leaving 9 bases between the germline ends. This CDR3 has 12 amino acids. CDR3 protein: CASSLSGSTQYF. DNA of the CDR3: TGTGCCAGCAGTTTGTCGGGGTCTACGCAGTATTTT.

The genes are TRBV14 and TRBJ1-1; a weak D match, TRBD1 (6 bases). The CDR3 runs to 15 residues. Germline V CDR1 and CDR2: SGHDN, FVKESK. V lost 8 bases to trimming and J lost 0 bases, with 16 bases between them. The CDR3 coding sequence is TGTGCCAGCTACCCTTTGGACAGATTGAACACTGAAGCTTTCTTT. It specifies CASYPLDRLNTEAFF.

The chain has TRBV15 and TRBJ1-4, with TRBD1 matching 7 bases. In germline, CDR1 is LNHNV, CDR2 YYDKDF (reference sequence). This CDR3 comprises 16 residues. The V gene end was trimmed by 4 bases and the J gene end by 2 bases; junction bases not matched to a gene: 7. CDR3 bases: TGTGCCACCAGCAAAAGACAGGGCGCGACTAATGAAAAACTGTTTTTT. Amino acid sequence: CATSKRQGATNEKLFF.

The CDR3 region has the DNA TGTGCCAGCAGTAATAGCGGACGTTGGGGAGATACGCAGTATTTT. Its translation: CASSNSGRWGDTQYF. The chain carries TRBV6-5 and TRBJ2-3, with TRBD2 as a possible D gene (6 bases). Germline V gene lookup returns CDR1 MNHEY and CDR2 SVGAGI. This CDR3 is 15 amino acids long. Trimming shortened V by 5 bases and J by 5 bases, and 17 bases separated the two germline ends.

The rearrangement links TRBV19 to TRBJ2-7; perhaps TRBD1 as D (6 bases). The CDR3 is 13 residues long. Between the trimmed V and J ends, which lost 1 base and 6 bases, there was a span of 10 bases. Germline lookup yields CDR1 LNHDA and CDR2 SQIVND (reference sequence). This chain's CDR3 is CASSIVAGAEQYF. The DNA of the CDR3 is TGTGCCAGTAGTATAGTTGCAGGGGCCGAGCAGTACTTC.

The genes are TRBV27 and TRBJ2-7; 7 bases align to TRBD1. CDR3 length: 15 amino acids. Germline values: CDR1 MNHEY, CDR2 SMNVEV (reference sequence). The V segment lost 4 bases and the J segment 3 bases; nucleotides outside the gene matches: 9. The CDR3 nucleotides are TGTGCCAGCAGTTCACCCCGGACAGGCAACTACGAGCAGTACTTC. Amino acids: CASSSPRTGNYEQYF.

This rearrangement joins TRBV5-1 to TRBJ1-1, with D possibly TRBD1 on 6 matching bases. V was trimmed by 4 bases and J by 1 base, leaving 11 bases between them. Per germline, CDR1 SGHRS and CDR2 YFSETQ. The CDR3 loop spans 14 amino acids. CDR3 in amino acids: CASSRTGQNTEAFF. CDR3 nucleotide sequence: TGCGCCAGCAGCAGAACGGGACAGAACACTGAAGCTTTCTTT.

The genes are TRBV5-6 and TRBJ2-7; 7 nucleotides match TRBD1. Germline V gene lookup returns CDR1 SGHDT and CDR2 YYEEEE. The CDR3 sequence is 14 residues long. Unmatched junction bases numbered 5, after V lost 2 bases and J lost 3 bases. The CDR3 here is CASSFVRDSYEQYF. The DNA for the CDR3 is TGTGCCAGCAGCTTTGTCCGGGACAGCTACGAGCAGTACTTC.

CDR3 DNA: TGTGCCAGCAGTTTTGGTAGCCGGGAGACCCAGTACTTC. Its translation is CASSFGSRETQYF. The chain combines TRBV27 with TRBJ2-5; D gene ambiguous. Germline assignment: CDR1 MNHEY and CDR2 SMNVEV (reference sequence). CDR3 length equals 13 residues. With 3 bases removed from V and 5 bases from J, the gap between germline ends came to 10 bases.

This clone appeared a few times. The genes are TRBV6-6 and TRBJ1-1; 9 bases map to TRBD1. CDR3 size: 16 residues. The ends lost 7 bases at V and 4 bases at J; junction bases unmatched: 13. Germline V CDR1 and CDR2: MNHNY, SVGAGI (reference sequence). In nucleotides, the CDR3 is TGTGCCAGCAACATAAGGGTGACGACAGGGGGCACTGAAGCTTTCTTT. It encodes CASNIRVTTGGTEAFF.

J is TRBJ2-1 and V is TRBV27, with D possibly TRBD1 on 6 matching bases. Germline CDR1 MNHEY, CDR2 SMNVEV (reference sequence). V dropped 5 bases and J dropped 3 bases, with 11 bases sitting between them. This CDR3 comprises 14 residues. DNA of the CDR3: TGTGCCAGCAGTCCGGGACAAGTCTACAATGAGCAGTTCTTC. This translates into CASSPGQVYNEQFF.

The chain links TRBV5-1 to TRBJ2-5; D uncertain. The end of the DNA aligns better with TRBJ2-7, so the J call may be wrong. The CDR3 has 14 residues. Per the germline V gene, CDR1 is SGHRS and CDR2 is YFSETQ. This chain's CDR3 is CASSFTTGSYEQYF. CDR3 nucleotides: TGCGCCAGCAGCTTCACGACTGGGTCCTACGAGCAGTACTTC.